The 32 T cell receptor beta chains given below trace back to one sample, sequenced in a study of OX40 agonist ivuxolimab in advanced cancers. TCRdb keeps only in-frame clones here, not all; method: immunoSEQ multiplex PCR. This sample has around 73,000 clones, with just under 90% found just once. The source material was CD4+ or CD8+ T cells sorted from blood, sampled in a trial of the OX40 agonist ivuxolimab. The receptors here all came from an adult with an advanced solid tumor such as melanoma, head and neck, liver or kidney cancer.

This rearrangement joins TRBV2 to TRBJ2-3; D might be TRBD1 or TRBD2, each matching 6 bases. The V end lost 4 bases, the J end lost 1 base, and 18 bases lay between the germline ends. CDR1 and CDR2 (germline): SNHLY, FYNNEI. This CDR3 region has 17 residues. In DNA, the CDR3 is TGTGCCAGCAGTGTGGCTGGGGGGCCCGGAGGCACAGATACGCAGTATTTT. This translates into CASSVAGGPGGTDTQYF.

The CDR3: CASSFQGNSGANVLTF. The CDR3 DNA reads as TGTGCCAGCAGCTTCCAGGGAAACTCTGGGGCCAACGTCCTGACTTTC. This rearrangement joins TRBV7-3 to TRBJ2-6, with D possibly being TRBD1 (5 bases). From germline, CDR1 is SGHTA and CDR2 FQGTGA. This CDR3 region has 16 residues. Between the trimmed V and J ends, which lost 3 bases and 0 bases, there was a span of 9 bases.

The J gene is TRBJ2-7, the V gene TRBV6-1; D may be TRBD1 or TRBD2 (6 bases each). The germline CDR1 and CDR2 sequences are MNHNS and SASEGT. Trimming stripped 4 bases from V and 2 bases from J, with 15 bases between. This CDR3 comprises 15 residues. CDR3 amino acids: CASSGGAGATYEQYF. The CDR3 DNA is TGTGCCAGCAGTGGGGGGGCAGGGGCGACCTACGAGCAGTACTTC.

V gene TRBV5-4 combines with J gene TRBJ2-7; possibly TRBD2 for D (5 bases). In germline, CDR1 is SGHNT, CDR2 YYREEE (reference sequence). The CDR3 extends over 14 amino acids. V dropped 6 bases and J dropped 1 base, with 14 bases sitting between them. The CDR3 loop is CASTPREGSYEQYF. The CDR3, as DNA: TGTGCCAGCACCCCGAGAGAGGGATCCTACGAGCAGTACTTC.

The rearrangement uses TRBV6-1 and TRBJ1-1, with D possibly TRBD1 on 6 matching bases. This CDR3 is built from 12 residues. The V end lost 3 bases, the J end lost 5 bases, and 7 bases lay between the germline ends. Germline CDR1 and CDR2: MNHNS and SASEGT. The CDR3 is CASSDQGTEAFF. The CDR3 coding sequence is TGTGCCAGCAGTGACCAGGGGACTGAAGCTTTCTTT.

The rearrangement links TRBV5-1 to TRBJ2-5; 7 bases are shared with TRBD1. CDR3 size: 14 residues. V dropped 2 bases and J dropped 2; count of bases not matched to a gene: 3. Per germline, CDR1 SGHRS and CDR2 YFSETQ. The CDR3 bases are TGCGCCAGCAGCTTACAGGGGCTACAAGAGACCCAGTACTTC. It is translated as CASSLQGLQETQYF. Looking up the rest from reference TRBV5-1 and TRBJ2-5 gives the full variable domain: KAGVTQTPRYLIKTRGQQVTLSCSPISGHRSVSWYQQTPGQGLQFLFEYFSETQRNKGNFPGRFSGRQFSNSRSEMNVSTLELGDSALYLCASSLQGLQETQYFGPGTRLLVL.

The CDR3 DNA sequence: TGTGCCAGCAGTTTAGGAAGTGAAAAACTGTTTTTT. Its translation is CASSLGSEKLFF. The V call is TRBV5-4, the J call TRBJ1-4, with D hard to call. From germline, CDR1 is SGHNT and CDR2 YYREEE (reference sequence). This CDR3 is built from 12 residues. V lost 5 bases, J lost 7 bases, and 9 bases lay in between.

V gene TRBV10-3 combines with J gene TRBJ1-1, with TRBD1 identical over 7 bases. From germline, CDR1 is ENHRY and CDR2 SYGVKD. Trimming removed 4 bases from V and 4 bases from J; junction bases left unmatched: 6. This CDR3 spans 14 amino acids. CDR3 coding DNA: TGTGCCATCAGTGCGACAGGGCAGGGCACTGAAGCTTTCTTT. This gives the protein CAISATGQGTEAFF.

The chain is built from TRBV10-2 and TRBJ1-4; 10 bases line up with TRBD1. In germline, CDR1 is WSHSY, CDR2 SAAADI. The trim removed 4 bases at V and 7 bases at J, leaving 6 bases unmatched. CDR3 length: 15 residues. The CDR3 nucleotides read TGCGCCAGCAGTGTTGCCGGGACAGGGGCTGAAAAACTGTTTTTT. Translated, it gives CASSVAGTGAEKLFF.

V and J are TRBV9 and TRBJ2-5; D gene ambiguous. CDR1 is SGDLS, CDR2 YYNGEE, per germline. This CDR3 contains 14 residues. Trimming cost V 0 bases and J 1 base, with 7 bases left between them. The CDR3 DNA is TGTGCCAGCAGCGTAGGCGTTACCCAAGAGACCCAGTACTTC. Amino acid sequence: CASSVGVTQETQYF.

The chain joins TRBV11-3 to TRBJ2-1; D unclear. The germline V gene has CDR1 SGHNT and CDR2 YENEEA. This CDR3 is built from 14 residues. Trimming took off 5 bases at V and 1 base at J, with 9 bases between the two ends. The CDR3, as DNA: TGTGCCAGCAGCCAATATCCTTCCTACAATGAGCAGTTCTTC. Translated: CASSQYPSYNEQFF.

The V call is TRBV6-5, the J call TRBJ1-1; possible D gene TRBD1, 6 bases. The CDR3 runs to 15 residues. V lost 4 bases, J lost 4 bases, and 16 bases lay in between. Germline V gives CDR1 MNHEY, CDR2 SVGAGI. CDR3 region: CASSSRLGGGTEAFF. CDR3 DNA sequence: TGTGCCAGCAGTTCCCGACTGGGGGGCGGCACTGAAGCTTTCTTT.

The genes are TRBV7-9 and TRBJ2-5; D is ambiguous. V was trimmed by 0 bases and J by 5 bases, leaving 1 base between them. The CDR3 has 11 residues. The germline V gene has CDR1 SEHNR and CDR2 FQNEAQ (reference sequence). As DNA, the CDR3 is TGTGCCAGCAGCTTAGCTGAGACCCAGTACTTC. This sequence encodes CASSLAETQYF.

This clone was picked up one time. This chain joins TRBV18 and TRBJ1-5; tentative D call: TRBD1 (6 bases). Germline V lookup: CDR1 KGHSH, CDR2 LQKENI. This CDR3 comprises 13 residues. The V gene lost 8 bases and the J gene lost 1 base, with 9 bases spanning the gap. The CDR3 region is CASTRGSNQPQHF. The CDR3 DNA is TGTGCCAGCACTAGGGGGAGCAATCAGCCCCAGCATTTT.

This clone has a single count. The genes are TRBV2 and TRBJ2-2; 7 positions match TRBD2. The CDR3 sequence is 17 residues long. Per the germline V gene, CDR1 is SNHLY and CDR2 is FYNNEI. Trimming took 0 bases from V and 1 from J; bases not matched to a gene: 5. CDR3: CASSEARGRGNTGELFF. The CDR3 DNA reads TGTGCCAGCAGTGAAGCGCGGGGGAGGGGGAACACCGGGGAGCTGTTTTTT.

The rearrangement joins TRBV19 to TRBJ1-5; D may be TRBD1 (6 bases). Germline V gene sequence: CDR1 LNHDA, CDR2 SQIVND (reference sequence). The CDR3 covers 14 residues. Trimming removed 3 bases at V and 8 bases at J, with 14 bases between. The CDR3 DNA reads TGTGCCAGTAGTATCGATCACCAGGGGAAGCCCCAGCATTTT. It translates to CASSIDHQGKPQHF.

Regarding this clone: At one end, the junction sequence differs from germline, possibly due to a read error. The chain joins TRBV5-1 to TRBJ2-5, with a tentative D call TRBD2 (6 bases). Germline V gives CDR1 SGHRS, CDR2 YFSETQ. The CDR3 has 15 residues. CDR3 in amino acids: CASSLVIQGTGGSHF. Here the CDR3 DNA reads TGCGCCAGCAGCTTGGTTATTCAAGGCACAGGAGGGTCTCACTTC.

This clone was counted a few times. DNA for the CDR3: TGTGCCTGGAGAAGGGGACTAGCGGGAACCGAGGAGACCCAGTACTTC. This codes for CAWRRGLAGTEETQYF. The gene calls are TRBV30 and TRBJ2-5, with 13 bases identical to TRBD2. V lost 3 bases to trimming and J lost 5 bases; unmatched junction nucleotides: 9. From germline, CDR1 is GTSNPN and CDR2 SVGIG (reference sequence). The CDR3 has 16 amino acids.

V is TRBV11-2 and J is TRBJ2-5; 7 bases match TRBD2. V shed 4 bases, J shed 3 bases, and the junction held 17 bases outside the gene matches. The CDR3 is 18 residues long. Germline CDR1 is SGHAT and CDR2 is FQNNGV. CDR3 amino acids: CASSSFLVGTGLEETQYF. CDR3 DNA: TGTGCCAGCAGCTCCTTTCTTGTGGGGACTGGACTAGAAGAGACCCAGTACTTC.

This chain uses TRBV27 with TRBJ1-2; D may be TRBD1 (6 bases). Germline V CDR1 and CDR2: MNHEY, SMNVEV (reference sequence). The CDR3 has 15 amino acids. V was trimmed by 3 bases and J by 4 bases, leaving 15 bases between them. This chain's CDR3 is CASSFRGVYGYGYTF. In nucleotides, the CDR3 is TGTGCCAGCAGTTTTAGGGGGGTCTACGGCTATGGCTACACCTTC.

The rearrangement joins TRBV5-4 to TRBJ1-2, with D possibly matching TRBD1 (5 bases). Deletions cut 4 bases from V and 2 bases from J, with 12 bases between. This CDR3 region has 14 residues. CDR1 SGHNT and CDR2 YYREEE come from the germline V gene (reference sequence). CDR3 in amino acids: CASSARVRNYGYTF. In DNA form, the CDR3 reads TGTGCCAGCAGCGCCAGGGTCCGGAACTATGGCTACACCTTC.

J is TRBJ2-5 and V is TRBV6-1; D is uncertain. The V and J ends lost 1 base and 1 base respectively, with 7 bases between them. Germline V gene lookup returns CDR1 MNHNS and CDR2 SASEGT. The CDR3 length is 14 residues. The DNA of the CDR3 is TGTGCCAGCAGTGAAGGCCTGATCCAAGAGACCCAGTACTTC. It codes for CASSEGLIQETQYF.

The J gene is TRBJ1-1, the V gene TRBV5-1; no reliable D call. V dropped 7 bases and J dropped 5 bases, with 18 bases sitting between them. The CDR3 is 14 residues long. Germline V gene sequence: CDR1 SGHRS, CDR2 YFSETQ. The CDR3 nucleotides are TGCGCCAGCCGCCCTCTGGGAGGGATAACTGAAGCTTTCTTT. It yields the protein CASRPLGGITEAFF.

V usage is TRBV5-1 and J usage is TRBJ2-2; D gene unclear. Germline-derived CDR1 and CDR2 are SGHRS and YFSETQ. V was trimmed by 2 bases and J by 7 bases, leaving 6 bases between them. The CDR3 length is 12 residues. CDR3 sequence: CASSFGDGELFF. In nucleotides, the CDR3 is TGCGCCAGCAGCTTTGGCGACGGGGAGCTGTTTTTT.

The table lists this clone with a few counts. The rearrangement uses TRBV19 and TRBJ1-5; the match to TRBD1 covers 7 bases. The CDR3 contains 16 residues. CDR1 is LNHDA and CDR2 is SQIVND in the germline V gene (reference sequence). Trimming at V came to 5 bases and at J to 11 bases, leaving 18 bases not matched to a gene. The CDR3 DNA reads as TGTGCCAGTAGTTCCCCAGGGGGTAACCTCAAAAGGGCCCAGCATTTT. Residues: CASSSPGGNLKRAQHF.

Here the CDR3 reads CASSLVLAGGSFQETQYF. The DNA of the CDR3 is TGTGCCAGCAGCTTAGTACTAGCGGGAGGCTCATTCCAAGAGACCCAGTACTTC. This rearrangement joins TRBV11-3 to TRBJ2-5, with 12 positions matching TRBD2. The junction had 7 bases not matched to a gene; V was cut back by 1 base and J by 1 base. The CDR3 is made up of 18 amino acids. Germline V gene lookup returns CDR1 SGHNT and CDR2 YENEEA.

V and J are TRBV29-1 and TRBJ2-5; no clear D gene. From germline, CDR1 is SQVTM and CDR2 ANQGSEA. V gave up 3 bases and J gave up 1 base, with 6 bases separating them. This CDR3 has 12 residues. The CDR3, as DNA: TGCAGCGTTGATACCTCCCAAGAGACCCAGTACTTC. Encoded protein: CSVDTSQETQYF.

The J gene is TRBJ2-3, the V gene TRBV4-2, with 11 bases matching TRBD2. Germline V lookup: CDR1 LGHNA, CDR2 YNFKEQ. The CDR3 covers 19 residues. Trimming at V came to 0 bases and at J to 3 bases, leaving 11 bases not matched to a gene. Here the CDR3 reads CASSQDPGATSGSTDTQYF. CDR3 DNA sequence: TGTGCCAGCAGCCAAGATCCGGGGGCTACTAGCGGGAGTACAGATACGCAGTATTTT.

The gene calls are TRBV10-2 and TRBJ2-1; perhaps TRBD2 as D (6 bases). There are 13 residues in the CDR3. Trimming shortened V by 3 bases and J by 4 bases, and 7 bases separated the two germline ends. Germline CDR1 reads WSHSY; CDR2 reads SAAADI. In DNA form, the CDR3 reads TGCGCCAGCAGTGACGGGGGATACAATGAGCAGTTCTTC. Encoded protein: CASSDGGYNEQFF.

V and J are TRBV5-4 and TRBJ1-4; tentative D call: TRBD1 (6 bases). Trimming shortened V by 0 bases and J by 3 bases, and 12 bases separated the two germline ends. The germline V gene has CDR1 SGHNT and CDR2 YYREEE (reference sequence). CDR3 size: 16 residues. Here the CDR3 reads CASSLGGGPANEKLFF. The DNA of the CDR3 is TGTGCCAGCAGCTTGGGAGGGGGGCCAGCTAATGAAAAACTGTTTTTT.

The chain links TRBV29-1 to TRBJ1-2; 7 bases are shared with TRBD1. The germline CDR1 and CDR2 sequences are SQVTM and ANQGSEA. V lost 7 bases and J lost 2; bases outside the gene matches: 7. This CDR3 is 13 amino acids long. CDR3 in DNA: TGCAGCGCTGAGCAGACAGGGAACTATGGCTACACCTTC. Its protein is CSAEQTGNYGYTF.

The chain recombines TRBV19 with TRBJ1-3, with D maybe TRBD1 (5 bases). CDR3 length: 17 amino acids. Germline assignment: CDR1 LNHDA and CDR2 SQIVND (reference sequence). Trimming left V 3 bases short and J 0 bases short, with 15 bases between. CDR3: CASSIGGTAFSGNTIYF. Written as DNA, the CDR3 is TGTGCCAGTAGTATCGGGGGGACGGCCTTCTCTGGAAACACCATATATTTT.